This section outlines one T cell receptor (beta chain) sequence together with its context. The source of the sample is a study of blood T cell repertoires in COVID-19. Study background: The cDNA or gDNA used as material had been derived from T cells, B-cell-depleted T cells, or PBMCs.

With 3 bases removed from V and 1 base from J, the gap between germline ends came to 12 bases. The CDR3 is 15 amino acids. Germline V gene data show CDR1 as LNHDA and CDR2 as SQIVND (reference sequence). Libraries were prepared by immunoSEQ multiplex PCR; TCRdb keeps only in-frame clonotypes and omits some of them. The sample includes 110,000 to 150,000 clones, 65% to 85% of them seen just once. J is TRBJ1-1 and V is TRBV19, with unresolved D. This TCR came from a man aged 50 to 60 with active or convalescent COVID-19. The sequenced material came from peripheral blood. The CDR3 DNA sequence: TGTGCCAGTAGTATCCGGGTGGGAGGGAACACTGAAGCTTTCTTT. Its protein product is CASSIRVGGNTEAFF.